These T cell receptor beta chains were read from a single sample in a study of response to subunit inactivated influenza vaccine. TCRdb re-called the RT-PCR reads with MiXCR, one entry per CDR3 protein. The table records hundreds of thousands of distinct CDR3 sequences, 12% to 15% of them present only once. Sequenced material: PBMCs from blood, taken 14 days before vaccination. The source is a man aged 50 to 59 who received an inactivated influenza vaccine. Each CDR3 is given with its conserved first and last residue. The order of the fields is D gene, clone size, CDR3 length, V gene, CDR3 protein. A D gene is named only where the DNA matches it firmly. The size field is filled for only some rows; it gives once, few, many or a size class.

D gene: .
clone size: .
CDR3 length: 13
V gene: TRBV10-1
CDR3 protein: CASSGSLNSPLHF

D gene: TRBD2
clone size: few
CDR3 length: 15
V gene: TRBV20-1
CDR3 protein: CSATKLAPYQETQYF

D gene: .
clone size: few
CDR3 length: 17
V gene: TRBV20-1
CDR3 protein: CSARDRVSRSSYNEQFF

D gene: .
clone size: .
CDR3 length: 16
V gene: TRBV12-3/TRBV12-4
CDR3 protein: CASSFSVTSGTGELFF

D gene: TRBD2
clone size: few
CDR3 length: 17
V gene: TRBV5-1
CDR3 protein: CASREGTSGQNTGELFF

D gene: .
clone size: .
CDR3 length: 16
V gene: TRBV19
CDR3 protein: CASAAPLNSGANVLTF

D gene: TRBD2
clone size: .
CDR3 length: 16
V gene: TRBV9
CDR3 protein: CASSVRDLAGVFEQYF

D gene: .
clone size: .
CDR3 length: 13
V gene: TRBV10-3
CDR3 protein: CAIKGEGLYEQYF

D gene: .
clone size: .
CDR3 length: 14
V gene: TRBV6-2/TRBV6-3
CDR3 protein: CASSPDTSNTEAFF

D gene: .
clone size: .
CDR3 length: 12
V gene: TRBV20-1
CDR3 protein: CSARIWAETQYF

D gene: .
clone size: many
CDR3 length: 14
V gene: TRBV3-1
CDR3 protein: CASSQGWGDTEAFF

D gene: TRBD1
clone size: .
CDR3 length: 13
V gene: TRBV3-1
CDR3 protein: CASSQQPGTGVLF

D gene: .
clone size: many
CDR3 length: 13
V gene: TRBV5-6
CDR3 protein: CASSGSSTDTQYF

D gene: TRBD2
clone size: many
CDR3 length: 14
V gene: TRBV30
CDR3 protein: CAWSVPGRKKTQYF

D gene: .
clone size: few
CDR3 length: 13
V gene: TRBV15
CDR3 protein: CATSRGTRYEQFF

D gene: TRBD2
clone size: few
CDR3 length: 15
V gene: TRBV5-1
CDR3 protein: CASTVAGGVYNEQFF

D gene: .
clone size: .
CDR3 length: 15
V gene: TRBV7-2
CDR3 protein: CASARLAGPLETQYF